Given below is one TCR beta chain in context. The CDR3 length is 14 residues. Germline assignment: CDR1 SGHAT and CDR2 FQDESV (reference sequence). J was trimmed by 5 bases and V by 6 bases; bases with no gene match: 9. Expressed TCRB transcripts were sequenced after all isolated RNA was converted to cDNA. Libraries were prepared by immunoSEQ multiplex PCR; TCRdb keeps only in-frame clonotypes and omits some of them. The profile covers approximately 110,000 clones, with around 40% appearing a single time and roughly 0.059% taken by the ten largest. The data were obtained in a study of beta chain features in type 1 diabetes.

This sequence joins TRBV11-1 and TRBJ2-7; 8 bases are shared with TRBD2. The receptor's source is a woman younger than 35 in good health. Material for sequencing was stem cell memory CD4+ T cells from blood. This CDR3 reads CASRLPGRVNEQYF. DNA of the CDR3: TGTGCCAGCAGATTACCCGGGAGGGTGAACGAGCAGTACTTC.